These 20 T cell receptor beta chains were sequenced from one sample in a study of T cell repertoires in ileal Crohn's disease. The protocol was immunoSEQ multiplex PCR, while the TCRdb copy is restricted to in-frame clones and leaves out a portion. The sample comprises fewer than 4,000 clones, more than 75% of which are singletons, and approximately 4.5% rests with the top ten. The sequencing sample was made of ileal tissue. These receptor sequences come from an adult with Crohn's disease.

V is TRBV5-4 and J is TRBJ2-5, with 8 nucleotides matching TRBD2. Looked up from germline, CDR1 is SGHNT and CDR2 is YYREEE (reference sequence). The CDR3 extends over 14 amino acids. V was pared by 4 bases and J by 5 bases, with 7 bases of the junction left unmatched. In DNA form, the CDR3 reads TGTGCCAGCAGCGGGACGGGGGGGGGTGAGACCCAGTACTTC. This encodes CASSGTGGGETQYF.

V usage is TRBV7-9 and J usage is TRBJ2-1, with 8 bases fitting TRBD2. Looked up from germline, CDR1 is SEHNR and CDR2 is FQNEAQ (reference sequence). J lost 3 bases, V lost 5 bases, and 6 bases had no gene match. CDR3 length: 15 residues. The CDR3 DNA reads TGTGCCAGCAGCCAAAACCTAGCGGGCTACAATGAGCAGTTCTTC. Translated: CASSQNLAGYNEQFF.

The chain is built from TRBV7-9 and TRBJ1-1; D is unclear. Germline CDR1 SEHNR, CDR2 FQNEAQ (reference sequence). V dropped 5 bases and J dropped 7 bases, with 14 bases sitting between them. This CDR3 has 13 amino acids. CDR3 residues: CASSETARIEAFF. CDR3 coding DNA: TGTGCCAGCAGCGAGACGGCCCGGATTGAAGCTTTCTTT.

The chain uses TRBV19 and TRBJ2-2; maybe TRBD1 (5 bases). The germline V and J ends were trimmed by 1 base and 2 bases, with 11 bases remaining between them. Germline V gives CDR1 LNHDA, CDR2 SQIVND (reference sequence). The CDR3 is 16 amino acids. CDR3: CASSIGPGRNTGELFF. The DNA for the CDR3 is TGTGCCAGTAGTATAGGCCCAGGGCGAAACACCGGGGAGCTGTTTTTT.

The rearrangement links TRBV7-2 to TRBJ1-4; TRBD1 might be the D (5 bases). The CDR3 sequence is 15 residues long. V lost 1 base to trimming and J lost 5 bases, with 11 bases between them. The germline V gene has CDR1 SGHTA and CDR2 FQGNSA. The CDR3 protein is CASSLGGHRNEKLFF. Here the CDR3 DNA reads TGTGCCAGCAGCTTAGGAGGACACCGAAATGAAAAACTGTTTTTT. The variable domain in full, with the rest retrieved from reference TRBV7-2 and TRBJ1-4, is GAGVSQSPSNKVTEKGKDVELRCDPISGHTALYWYRQSLGQGLEFLIYFQGNSAPDKSGLPSDRFSAERTGGSVSTLTIQRTQQEDSAVYLCASSLGGHRNEKLFFGSGTQLSVL.

The V gene is TRBV5-1, the J gene TRBJ2-5; no clear D gene. The CDR3 has 13 residues. CDR1 is SGHRS, CDR2 YFSETQ, per germline. V was shortened by 0 bases and J by 1 base, with 4 bases between the two germline ends. The CDR3 DNA reads as TGCGCCAGCAGCTTGGCGATCCAAGAGACCCAGTACTTC. It codes for CASSLAIQETQYF.

The chain carries TRBV11-3 and TRBJ2-3; TRBD2 agrees at 10 bases. The CDR3 runs 15 residues. Germline trimming cut 5 bases from V and 2 bases from J; bases unmatched to any gene: 4. In germline, CDR1 is SGHNT, CDR2 YENEEA. CDR3 sequence reads: CASSVTSGVTDTQYF. The CDR3 DNA sequence: TGTGCCAGCAGCGTCACTAGCGGGGTCACAGATACGCAGTATTTT.

The chain employs TRBV27 and TRBJ2-1; 8 nucleotides line up with TRBD2. The germline CDR1 and CDR2 sequences are MNHEY and SMNVEV (reference sequence). V shed 4 bases and J 6 bases; nucleotides not matched to a gene: 5. The length of the CDR3 is 14 residues. CDR3: CASSSILAGNEQFF. The CDR3 nucleotides read TGTGCCAGCAGTTCTATCCTAGCGGGCAATGAGCAGTTCTTC.

This clone was recorded a few times. The chain links TRBV6-1 to TRBJ1-5; D is perhaps TRBD1 (5 bases). Germline CDR1 MNHNS, CDR2 SASEGT. This CDR3 region has 17 residues. Deletions cut 2 bases from V and 3 bases from J, with 17 bases between. CDR3 sequence (DNA): TGTGCCAGCAGTGAAAGGGGTACGGGCAGCGACAATCAGCCCCAGCATTTT. Translated, it gives CASSERGTGSDNQPQHF.

The CDR3 coding sequence is TGTGCCAGTGAACAGAGGCCCATATTCTACGAGCAGTACTTC. Its protein is CASEQRPIFYEQYF. The J gene is TRBJ2-7, the V gene TRBV27; no definite D call. This CDR3 has 14 amino acids. The germline gives CDR1 MNHEY, CDR2 SMNVEV (reference sequence). V was pared by 9 bases and J by 3 bases, with 18 bases between.

This clone is deemed large (0.1 to 1%). V and J are TRBV7-8 and TRBJ2-5; D possibly corresponds to TRBD1 (5 bases). In germline, CDR1 is SGHVS, CDR2 FQNEAQ. This CDR3 has 13 residues. The germline V and J ends were trimmed by 1 base and 5 bases, with 8 bases remaining between them. The CDR3 nucleotides are TGTGCCAGCAGCTTAGACAGGTCGGAGACCCAGTACTTC. It is translated as CASSLDRSETQYF.

This rearrangement joins TRBV19 to TRBJ2-3; D call uncertain. Germline V CDR1 and CDR2: LNHDA, SQIVND (reference sequence). Trimming shortened V by 5 bases and J by 6 bases, and 9 bases separated the two germline ends. There are 12 residues in the CDR3. The CDR3: CASSPERDTQYF. CDR3 DNA sequence: TGTGCCAGTAGTCCGGAGAGGGATACGCAGTATTTT. The full variable domain, completed using reference TRBV19 and TRBJ2-3, is DGGITQSPKYLFRKEGQNVTLSCEQNLNHDAMYWYRQDPGQGLRLIYYSQIVNDFQKGDIAEGYSVSREKKESFPLTVTSAQKNPTAFYLCASSPERDTQYFGPGTRLTVL.

The chain couples TRBV25-1 to TRBJ2-3, with TRBD1 as a possible D gene (5 bases). Looked up from germline, CDR1 is MGHDK and CDR2 is SYGVNS. The V and J ends lost 11 bases and 0 bases respectively, with 21 bases between them. The CDR3 length is 16 residues. The CDR3, as DNA: TGTGCCCGGTTCGGTTGGGGCAGACCTAGCACAGATACGCAGTATTTT. Translating gives CARFGWGRPSTDTQYF.

The chain combines TRBV5-1 with TRBJ2-3; TRBD1 aligns across 11 bases. The CDR3 extends over 15 amino acids. Trimming took 2 bases from V and 6 from J; bases not matched to a gene: 5. In germline, CDR1 is SGHRS, CDR2 YFSETQ. The CDR3 region is CASSFFGTGGDTQYF. The CDR3 nucleotides are TGCGCCAGCAGCTTTTTCGGGACAGGGGGGGATACGCAGTATTTT.

The count of this clone is one. This chain joins TRBV6-1 and TRBJ1-1, with TRBD1 identical over 7 bases. The V gene's germline CDR1 is MNHNS and CDR2 SASEGT. J gave up 11 bases and V 6 bases, and 9 bases lay outside the gene matches. The CDR3 runs 12 residues. The CDR3 DNA follows: TGTGCCAGCAGCAATGACAGGGTCGAGGCTTTCTTT. It codes for CASSNDRVEAFF.

This clone is a singleton in its sample. This chain joins TRBV28 and TRBJ2-2; possibly TRBD1 or TRBD2 for D (6 bases each). V dropped 5 bases and J dropped 7 bases, with 11 bases sitting between them. Germline-derived CDR1 and CDR2 are MDHEN and SYDVKM. This CDR3 region has 13 residues. The CDR3 DNA reads as TGTGCCAGCAGTACCGGAGGGGGCGGGGAGCTGTTTTTT. Amino acid sequence: CASSTGGGGELFF.

The gene calls are TRBV5-1 and TRBJ2-3, with 7 bases matching TRBD1. Germline CDR1 SGHRS, CDR2 YFSETQ. The CDR3 runs to 16 residues. V lost 2 bases to trimming and J lost 0 bases; unmatched junction nucleotides: 6. The CDR3 loop is CASSLGNRGSTDTQYF. CDR3 bases: TGCGCCAGCAGCTTAGGGAACAGGGGTAGCACAGATACGCAGTATTTT.

The rearrangement links TRBV2 to TRBJ1-4; D unresolved. This CDR3 contains 14 residues. Trimming removed 3 bases from V and 3 bases from J, with 8 bases in between. In germline, CDR1 is SNHLY, CDR2 FYNNEI. In DNA, the CDR3 is TGTGCCAGCAGTGACGGAGGCTCTAATGAAAAACTGTTTTTT. This encodes CASSDGGSNEKLFF.

The chain carries TRBV19 and TRBJ2-2, with D unresolved. Deletions cut 7 bases from V and 0 bases from J, with 6 bases between. The CDR3 is 13 residues long. Germline CDR1 LNHDA, CDR2 SQIVND (reference sequence). The CDR3 protein is CASIAPNTGELFF. CDR3 in DNA: TGTGCCAGTATTGCGCCGAACACCGGGGAGCTGTTTTTT. Full variable domain (missing parts from reference TRBV19 and TRBJ2-2): DGGITQSPKYLFRKEGQNVTLSCEQNLNHDAMYWYRQDPGQGLRLIYYSQIVNDFQKGDIAEGYSVSREKKESFPLTVTSAQKNPTAFYLCASIAPNTGELFFGEGSRLTVL.

The V and J genes are TRBV2 and TRBJ1-2, with a weak D call TRBD1 (5 bases). Per germline, CDR1 SNHLY and CDR2 FYNNEI. The CDR3 runs 12 residues. V was clipped by 3 bases and J by 3 bases, with 5 bases between them. The CDR3 region is CASSDRDYGYTF. DNA of the CDR3: TGTGCCAGCAGTGACAGGGACTATGGCTACACCTTC.